A single sample is the source of the 22 T cell receptor beta chains below, sequenced in a study of blood T cells in healthy people across ages. Together with a sample-barcoded 5' primer, a J-beta primer mix was included in a second PCR lasting roughly 6 to 12 cycles. Using its own MiXCR run on the 5' RACE reads, TCRdb lists one record per CDR3 protein. Of about 1,400,000 distinct CDR3 sequences listed, roughly 40% are singletons. Specimen: blood. Every receptor here comes from a woman between 18 and 29 years old in good health.

The CDR3 reads CASLAYNEQFF. The CDR3 DNA reads TGTGCTAGTCTGGCGTACAATGAGCAGTTCTTC. J is TRBJ2-1 and V is TRBV12-5; unclear D gene. This CDR3 is built from 11 residues. V was trimmed by 8 bases and J by 4 bases, leaving 6 bases between them. Germline V gives CDR1 LGHNT, CDR2 FRNRAP.

The chain uses TRBV12-3 or TRBV12-4 and TRBJ1-2, with 7 nucleotides matching TRBD1. CDR3 size: 13 residues. V trimming: 7 bases; J trimming: 2 bases; junction bases outside the gene matches: 4. The CDR3 is CASNQDRNYGYTF. CDR3 bases: TGTGCCAGCAACCAGGACAGGAACTATGGCTACACCTTC.

This clonotype was seen more than once but under ten times. The chain recombines TRBV27 with TRBJ1-2, with TRBD1 matching 10 bases. With V trimmed by 6 bases and J by 7 bases, 2 bases remained unmatched. CDR1 is MNHEY and CDR2 is SMNVEV in the germline V gene (reference sequence). The CDR3 contains 12 residues. The CDR3 nucleotides are TGTGCCAGCAGGGGACAGGGGTTTGGCTACACCTTC. This gives the protein CASRGQGFGYTF.

This clonotype has only a few counts. The rearrangement links TRBV20-1 to TRBJ2-7; D unclear. The CDR3 runs to 14 residues. Germline CDR1 is DFQATT and CDR2 is SNEGSKA (reference sequence). V was pared by 5 bases and J by 2 bases, with 16 bases between. Written as DNA, the CDR3 is TGCAGTGCTCCCCGCCCTATCCCTCCCTACGAGCAGTACTTC. It translates to CSAPRPIPPYEQYF.

CDR3 DNA: TGTGCCAGCAGTGATGGCAGGGGGCCTTACATTCAGTACTTC. Its protein is CASSDGRGPYIQYF. The J gene is TRBJ2-4, the V gene TRBV25-1; 8 bases map to TRBD1. J lost 8 bases, V lost 3 bases, and 6 bases had no gene match. There are 14 residues in the CDR3. Germline V lookup: CDR1 MGHDK, CDR2 SYGVNS.

This sequence joins TRBV7-6 and TRBJ2-1; D is possibly TRBD1 or TRBD2 (5 bases each). The V gene's germline CDR1 is SGHVS and CDR2 FNYEAQ. V lost 5 bases and J lost 4, with 21 bases in between. The length of the CDR3 is 17 residues. This chain's CDR3 is CASSPLPVGTLYNEQFF. In DNA, the CDR3 is TGTGCCAGCAGCCCCCTCCCCGTAGGGACGTTATACAATGAGCAGTTCTTC. Using reference TRBV7-6 and TRBJ2-1 for the parts outside the CDR3, the full variable domain is GAGVSQSPRYKVTKRGQDVALRCDPISGHVSLYWYRQALGQGPEFLTYFNYEAQQDKSGLPNDRFSAERPEGSISTLTIQRTEQRDSAMYRCASSPLPVGTLYNEQFFGPGTRLTVL.

For the CDR3, the DNA is TGTGCCAGCAGTTCCCAAGCCCTAGCGGGAAACGAGCAGTACTTC. Translated: CASSSQALAGNEQYF. The chain links TRBV12-3 or TRBV12-4 to TRBJ2-7; the match to TRBD2 covers 9 bases. The CDR3 contains 15 residues. Losses at the gene ends were 4 bases for V and 5 bases for J; bases not matched to a gene: 9.

This clonotype was seen just once. The gene calls are TRBV18 and TRBJ1-2; perhaps TRBD1 as D (5 bases). CDR1 is KGHSH, CDR2 LQKENI, per germline. The CDR3 is made up of 15 amino acids. The V end lost 7 bases, the J end lost 6 bases, and 21 bases lay between the germline ends. This CDR3 reads CASLPKDGGSHGYTF. Written as DNA, the CDR3 is TGTGCCAGCTTACCGAAGGATGGGGGGTCTCATGGCTACACCTTC.

This clonotype was observed a few times. The V and J genes are TRBV7-2 and TRBJ2-5; 9 bases line up with TRBD2. The end of the DNA fits TRBJ2-7 better, so the J call may be wrong. The CDR3 runs 14 residues. Germline assignment: CDR1 SGHTA and CDR2 FQGNSA. CDR3 sequence (DNA): TGTGCCAGCAGCTTTGCGGGAGGGCCTAACGAGCAGTACTTC. Translating it yields CASSFAGGPNEQYF.

The CDR3 is CASSQDSRAYEQYF. In DNA form, the CDR3 reads TGTGCCAGCAGCCAAGATTCCAGAGCCTACGAGCAGTACTTC. The chain has TRBV14 and TRBJ2-7; D gene uncertain. The length of the CDR3 is 14 residues. Trimming shortened V by 0 bases and J by 2 bases, and 8 bases separated the two germline ends. CDR1 SGHDN and CDR2 FVKESK come from the germline V gene.

V is TRBV6-1 and J is TRBJ2-7; no clear D gene. Trimming shortened V by 6 bases and J by 3 bases, and 12 bases separated the two germline ends. The germline V gene encodes CDR1 MNHNS and CDR2 SASEGT. CDR3 length equals 13 residues. The CDR3 region has the DNA TGTGCCAGCAGGCTGACATCCGACTACGAGCAGTACTTC. It codes for CASRLTSDYEQYF.

This clonotype was recorded only once. V usage is TRBV4-1 and J usage is TRBJ2-1; D remains ambiguous. The J call may be wrong; the DNA end is better matched by TRBJ2-7. Germline loops: CDR1 MGHRA, CDR2 YSYEKL. The CDR3 is 14 residues long. DNA of the CDR3: TGCGCCAGCAGCCAACCCCAGACCCACAATGAGCAGTACTTC. Amino acids: CASSQPQTHNEQYF.

This clonotype was found a few times. The V and J genes are TRBV29-1 and TRBJ2-2; D could derive from TRBD1 or TRBD2 (6 bases each). Germline-derived CDR1 and CDR2 are SQVTM and ANQGSEA. V shed 7 bases and J shed 0 bases, with 12 bases lying between them. This CDR3 spans 14 amino acids. The CDR3 spells CSGGDTSNTGELFF. The CDR3 DNA sequence: TGCAGCGGGGGGGACACCTCGAACACCGGGGAGCTGTTTTTT.

This clonotype occurred a few times. The V call is TRBV7-9, the J call TRBJ2-7; 7 bases fit TRBD1. The CDR3 loop spans 15 amino acids. Germline V CDR1 and CDR2: SEHNR, FQNEAQ (reference sequence). V lost 5 bases to trimming and J lost 1 base; unmatched junction nucleotides: 8. CDR3 protein: CASSRGGEASYEQYF. Here the CDR3 DNA reads TGTGCCAGCAGCAGAGGGGGCGAGGCGTCCTACGAGCAGTACTTC.

The chain links TRBV7-2 to TRBJ2-4, with 13 bases that match TRBD2. Germline V CDR1 and CDR2: SGHTA, FQGNSA. The CDR3 contains 16 residues. The trim removed 6 bases at V and 13 bases at J, leaving 15 bases unmatched. In nucleotides, the CDR3 is TGTGCCAGCAGTCACCACGGGACTAGCGGGAAGATTGAGCAGTACTTC. Its protein is CASSHHGTSGKIEQYF.

V gene TRBV7-9 combines with J gene TRBJ2-4; TRBD1 matches 7 bases. The CDR3 runs 14 residues. Unmatched junction bases numbered 8, after V lost 5 bases and J lost 7 bases. Germline values: CDR1 SEHNR, CDR2 FQNEAQ (reference sequence). The CDR3 DNA reads as TGTGCCAGCAGCCCTGACAGGGCGGATAACATTCAGTACTTC. It encodes CASSPDRADNIQYF.

The chain combines TRBV19 with TRBJ2-7, with TRBD1 matching 7 bases. The CDR3 contains 15 residues. Germline V lookup: CDR1 LNHDA, CDR2 SQIVND (reference sequence). V dropped 3 bases and J dropped 7; count of bases not matched to a gene: 12. CDR3 protein: CASSIVGQPNNEQYF. The CDR3, as DNA: TGTGCCAGTAGTATCGTGGGACAGCCAAACAATGAGCAGTACTTC.

This clonotype was picked up a small number of times. V usage is TRBV9 and J usage is TRBJ1-2, with D perhaps TRBD1 (5 bases). Germline loops: CDR1 SGDLS, CDR2 YYNGEE. The CDR3 loop spans 18 amino acids. With 0 bases removed from V and 2 bases from J, the gap between germline ends came to 20 bases. The CDR3 DNA reads TGTGCCAGCAGCGTAGGGGCGGTTAAGGGGCTAGGCAACTATGGCTACACCTTC. Amino acid sequence: CASSVGAVKGLGNYGYTF.

The rearrangement joins TRBV4-1 to TRBJ1-2; 11 nucleotides match TRBD1. V was clipped by 6 bases and J by 4 bases; unmatched bases: 4. Looked up from germline, CDR1 is MGHRA and CDR2 is YSYEKL. CDR3 length: 14 amino acids. CDR3 bases: TGCGCCAGCAGAGGGACAGGGGGAGTCTATGGCTACACCTTC. This translates into CASRGTGGVYGYTF.

The V call is TRBV27, the J call TRBJ1-1, with D possibly matching TRBD1 (6 bases). Trimming stripped 7 bases from V and 4 bases from J, with 19 bases between. Germline CDR1 reads MNHEY; CDR2 reads SMNVEV (reference sequence). CDR3 length equals 15 residues. The DNA for the CDR3 is TGTGCCAGCACCAGCAAACCAACAGGGAGCACTGAAGCTTTCTTT. Amino acids: CASTSKPTGSTEAFF.

This clonotype showed up just a few times. The chain combines TRBV27 with TRBJ1-5; TRBD1 matches 7 bases. Per the germline V gene, CDR1 is MNHEY and CDR2 is SMNVEV (reference sequence). The CDR3 runs 13 residues. Trimming took 7 bases from V and 3 from J; bases not matched to a gene: 3. For the CDR3, the DNA is TGTGCCAGCACGACAGGGATCAATCAGCCCCAGCATTTT. Amino acids: CASTTGINQPQHF.

This clonotype was detected only a few times. This chain uses TRBV7-3 with TRBJ1-2; weak D call: TRBD1 (6 bases). CDR1 and CDR2 from the germline V gene are SGHTA and FQGTGA. Deletions cut 2 bases from V and 4 bases from J, with 14 bases between. CDR3 length: 15 residues. CDR3 amino acids: CASSLEGGDGYGYTF. The CDR3, as DNA: TGTGCCAGCAGCTTAGAAGGGGGGGACGGCTATGGCTACACCTTC.